Listed below are T cell receptor beta chains from one sample, sequenced in a study of T cells after yellow fever vaccination. From the 5' RACE reads, TCRdb called clonotypes with MiXCR, one entry per CDR3 protein. The table has some 400,000 distinct CDR3 sequences, approximately 19% seen once. This specimen consisted of PBMCs, obtained before the yellow fever booster vaccination. Receptors originate from a young man who received the YFV17D yellow fever vaccine. Both conserved end residues are trimmed from each CDR3. Each record gives: CDR3 length, V gene, J gene, CDR3 protein.

11	TRBV20-1	TRBJ2-3	SVYLTRTDTQY
10	TRBV15	TRBJ1-4	ATSRDTEKLF
12	TRBV4-1	TRBJ1-2	ASSQMGFGYGYT
12	TRBV7-2	TRBJ1-2	ASSYAGARNGYT
13	TRBV5-4	TRBJ2-7	ASSRGQEYPYEQY
14	TRBV11-2	TRBJ1-6	ASSAVRDGFNSPLH
13	TRBV6-5	TRBJ2-3	ASMLGGESTDTQY
12	TRBV7-9	TRBJ2-7	ASSLQGALGEQY
12	TRBV12-3/TRBV12-4	TRBJ2-1	ASSLSPTYNEQF
11	TRBV19	TRBJ2-7	ASSDGQGGLPY
13	TRBV6-5	TRBJ2-3	ASSYDGTVTDTQY
14	TRBV9	TRBJ2-1	ASSPKAGRAYNEQF
10	TRBV9	TRBJ2-7	ASSVSGAEQY
12	TRBV4-1	TRBJ1-4	ASSPDVQDEKLF
13	TRBV7-9	TRBJ2-2	ASSLQRGGHGELF
6	TRBV7-2	TRBJ2-3	ASSYSY
8	TRBV12-3/TRBV12-4	TRBJ2-1	ASSRYEQF
11	TRBV7-3	TRBJ2-3	ASSFGGAGTQY
11	TRBV7-9	TRBJ2-7	ASSFDRVYEQY
12	TRBV7-9	TRBJ1-1	ASSSRGFYTEAF
12	TRBV7-9	TRBJ2-3	ASSYFYRADTQY
12	TRBV7-3	TRBJ2-2	ASSLSGGTGELF
12	TRBV18	TRBJ1-2	ASSRDRQPYGYT
11	TRBV20-1	TRBJ2-1	SAPRDFYNEQF
13	TRBV7-9	TRBJ2-1	ASSFPAGGNNEQF
11	TRBV12-3/TRBV12-4	TRBJ2-1	ASSGTRWDEQF
12	TRBV5-6	TRBJ1-2	ASSLQDTNYGYT
11	TRBV6-6	TRBJ1-5	ASSTGQPQPQH
12	TRBV4-3	TRBJ1-1	ASSQELGNTEAF
14	TRBV7-2	TRBJ2-5	ASSLTLAGYLETQY
16	TRBV21-1	TRBJ2-4	ASSTLPQGRTGVVIQY
15	TRBV7-2	TRBJ2-3	ASSLDISGGASDTQY